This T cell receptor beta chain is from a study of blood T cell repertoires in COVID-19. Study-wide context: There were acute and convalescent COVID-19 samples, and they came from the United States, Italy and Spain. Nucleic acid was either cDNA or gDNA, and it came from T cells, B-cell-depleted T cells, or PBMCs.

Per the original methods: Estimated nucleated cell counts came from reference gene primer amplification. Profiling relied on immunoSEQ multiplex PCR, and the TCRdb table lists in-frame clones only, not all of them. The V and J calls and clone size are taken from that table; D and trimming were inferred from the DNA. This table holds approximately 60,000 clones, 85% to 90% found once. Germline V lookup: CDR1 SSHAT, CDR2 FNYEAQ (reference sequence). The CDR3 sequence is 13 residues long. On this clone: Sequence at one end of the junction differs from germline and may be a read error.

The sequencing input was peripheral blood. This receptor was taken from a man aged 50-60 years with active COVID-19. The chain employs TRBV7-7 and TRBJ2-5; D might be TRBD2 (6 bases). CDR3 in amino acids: CASSSGTSETQYF. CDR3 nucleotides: TGTGCTAGCAGCTCCGGGACTTCAGAGACCCAGTACTTC.